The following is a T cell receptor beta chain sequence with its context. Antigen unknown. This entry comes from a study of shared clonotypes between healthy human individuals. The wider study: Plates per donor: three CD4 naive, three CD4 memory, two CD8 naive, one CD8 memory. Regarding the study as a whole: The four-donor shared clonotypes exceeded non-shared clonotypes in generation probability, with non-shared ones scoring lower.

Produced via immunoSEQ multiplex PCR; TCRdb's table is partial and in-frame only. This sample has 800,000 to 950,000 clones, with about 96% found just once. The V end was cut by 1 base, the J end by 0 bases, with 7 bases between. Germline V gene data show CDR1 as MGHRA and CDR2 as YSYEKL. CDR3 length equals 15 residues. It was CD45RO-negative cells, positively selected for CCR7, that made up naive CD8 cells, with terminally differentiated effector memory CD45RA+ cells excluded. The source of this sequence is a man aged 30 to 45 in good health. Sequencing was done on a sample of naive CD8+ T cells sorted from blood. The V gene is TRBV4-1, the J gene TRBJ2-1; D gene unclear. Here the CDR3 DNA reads TGCGCCAGCAGCCAAGGTGGGAACTCCTACAATGAGCAGTTCTTC. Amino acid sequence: CASSQGGNSYNEQFF.